These T cell receptor beta chains were read from a single sample in a study of PD-L1 blockade in urothelial cancer. The repertoire was sequenced with immunoSEQ multiplex PCR; TCRdb's copy has only in-frame clones and lacks some. The sample contains just over 50,000 clones, roughly four fifths of which appear only once. The sample was PBMCs, taken around atezolizumab (anti-PD-L1) treatment. The receptors were sampled from a man between 65 and 85 years old with urothelial cancer. Both conserved end residues are part of each CDR3. The order of the fields is clone size, V gene, J gene, D gene, CDR3 DNA, CDR3 protein. The D gene is left open where the match is weak. The size entry is marked missing in some rows and otherwise reads once, few, many or a size class.

>few|TRBV11-3|TRBJ2-1|TRBD2
TGTGCCAGCAGGCCCGGGACTAGCGGAAACAATGAGCAGTTCTTC
CASRPGTSGNNEQFF
>NA|TRBV9|TRBJ2-1|TRBD2
TGTGCCAGCAGCGTAGCCTCAGCGGCTAGCGGTAGGAATGAGCAGTTCTTC
CASSVASAASGRNEQFF
>NA|TRBV5-1|TRBJ1-3|NA
TGCGCCAGCAGCTTGAAGGAGGGCAGGGACTCTGGAAACACCATATATTTT
CASSLKEGRDSGNTIYF
>NA|TRBV11-2|TRBJ2-3|TRBD2
TGTGCCAGCAGCTTAGGTTCCGGGAGGCTCACAGATACGCAGTATTTT
CASSLGSGRLTDTQYF
>NA|TRBV12-5|TRBJ1-1|NA
TGTGCTAGTGGTTCCGCAGGGTTGACTGAAGCTTTCTTT
CASGSAGLTEAFF
>NA|TRBV15|TRBJ2-7|TRBD1
TGTGCCACCAGCAGAGTCGGGGTTCCCGGGACAGGGCCCAGCTCCTACGAGCAGTACTTC
CATSRVGVPGTGPSSYEQYF
>NA|TRBV18|TRBJ1-5|NA
TGTGCCAGCTCACCACAGAGGGTCGGTCAGCCCCAGCATTTT
CASSPQRVGQPQHF
>once|TRBV7-6|TRBJ1-3|NA
TGTGCCAGCAGCTCGGGGGGAAACACCATATATTTT
CASSSGGNTIYF
>NA|TRBV27|TRBJ2-2|NA
TGTGCCAGCAGCCATAGGAGCCACCGGGAGCTGTTTTTT
CASSHRSHRELFF
>NA|TRBV19|TRBJ2-3|TRBD1
TGTGCCAGCTCGGGACAGGGACAAGTCGGGGATACGCAGTATTTT
CASSGQGQVGDTQYF
>NA|TRBV19|TRBJ2-1|NA
TGTGCCAGTAGAACCGGGACAGCGGGCAATGAGCAGTTCTTC
CASRTGTAGNEQFF
>NA|TRBV7-9|TRBJ1-2|NA
TGTGCCAGCAGCTTAATTCGAGGTGGAGGCTACACCTTC
CASSLIRGGGYTF
>NA|TRBV19|TRBJ2-1|TRBD2
TGTGCCAGTAGTAAAGCGGGAGGGCCTTACAATGAGCAGTTCTTC
CASSKAGGPYNEQFF
>NA|TRBV7-3|TRBJ1-2|TRBD1
TGTGCCAGCAGCGGACCCTTTTTCGTGTGGGACAGGGGAGTGAACTATGGCTACACCTTC
CASSGPFFVWDRGVNYGYTF
>few|TRBV4-2|TRBJ2-7|TRBD2
TGTGCCAGCAGCCAAGATCGGGTAGCGGGGTTCTCCTACGAGCAGTACTTC
CASSQDRVAGFSYEQYF
>NA|TRBV9|TRBJ2-2|NA
TGTGCCAGCAGCGTTCAGGGGAGGGGTCGGGCCGGGGAGCTGTTTTTT
CASSVQGRGRAGELFF
>NA|TRBV4-3|TRBJ1-4|TRBD1
TGCGCCAGCAGCCAAGACGCACAGGGGTCATATGGTGAAAAACTGTTTTTT
CASSQDAQGSYGEKLFF
>NA|TRBV5-5|TRBJ2-2|NA
TGTGCCAGCAGTTCCTGGGGGGGGCTGGGCACCGGGGAGCTGTTTTTT
CASSSWGGLGTGELFF
>NA|TRBV7-2|TRBJ2-5|TRBD2
TGTGCCAGCTCTAGGGGGCTAGCGGGGGGACAGTACCAAGAGACCCAGTACTTC
CASSRGLAGGQYQETQYF
>NA|TRBV7-3|TRBJ2-2|NA
TGTGCCAGCAGCCTCAACCCCCGGACCGGGGAGCTGTTTTTT
CASSLNPRTGELFF
>few|TRBV2|TRBJ1-1|TRBD1
TGTGCCAGCAGTGAAGCGAGCGAGGGGGCGACTGAAGCTTTCTTT
CASSEASEGATEAFF
>NA|TRBV11-2|TRBJ1-2|NA
TGTGCCAGCAGCCCACAAACCACAGGTCCCTATGGCTACACCTTC
CASSPQTTGPYGYTF
>few|TRBV5-4|TRBJ2-7|TRBD2
TGTGCCAGCAGCTCCGGACTAGCGGGAGGGTTTACCTACGAGCAGTACTTC
CASSSGLAGGFTYEQYF
>NA|TRBV18|TRBJ1-1|TRBD1
TGTGCCAGCTCAACACAGACAGGGGTAGACGCTGAAGCTTTCTTT
CASSTQTGVDAEAFF
>NA|TRBV28|TRBJ1-1|TRBD1
TGTGCCAGCACCTACCGGGACAGATTAAACACTGAAGCTTTCTTT
CASTYRDRLNTEAFF
>NA|TRBV4-3|TRBJ1-4|NA
TGCGCCAGCAGCCAAGGAGTGGGGGCTGGGGAAAATGAAAAACTGTTTTTT
CASSQGVGAGENEKLFF
>NA|TRBV28|TRBJ2-5|TRBD2
TGTGCCAGCAGTCCAATCGTATCAAGCGGGAGGGCGAGGGGGTTCGGAGAGACCCAGTACTTC
CASSPIVSSGRARGFGETQYF
>NA|TRBV7-2|TRBJ2-7|TRBD1
TGTGCCAGCAGCTTATCAAGGGGGCGGCCTGACGAGCAGTACTTC
CASSLSRGRPDEQYF
>NA|TRBV27|TRBJ2-5|TRBD1
TGTGCCAGCAGGCGGACAGGGACGCAAGAGACCCAGTACTTC
CASRRTGTQETQYF
>NA|TRBV7-2|TRBJ1-2|NA
TGTGCCAGCAGCTTAGATCAGGGTGGCTATGGCTACACCTTC
CASSLDQGGYGYTF
>NA|TRBV5-6|TRBJ1-5|NA
TGTGCCAGCAGCACCCAGGACATGAGCAATCAGCCCCAGCATTTT
CASSTQDMSNQPQHF
>NA|TRBV5-6|TRBJ1-2|NA
TGTGCCAGCAGCTTGTGGGGGAGGGAGGTTGGCTATGGCTACACCTTC
CASSLWGREVGYGYTF
>few|TRBV7-9|TRBJ2-3|TRBD2
TGTGCCAGCAGCCTAGCGGGGCTGGCAGATACGCAGTATTTT
CASSLAGLADTQYF
>NA|TRBV19|TRBJ2-7|TRBD1
TGTGCCAGTAGTAAGAACGCCCGGGACAGAGTCTCCTACGAGCAGTACTTC
CASSKNARDRVSYEQYF
>NA|TRBV20-1|TRBJ2-7|TRBD1
TGCAGTGCTGACAGGGGGAGCGAGCAGTACTTC
CSADRGSEQYF